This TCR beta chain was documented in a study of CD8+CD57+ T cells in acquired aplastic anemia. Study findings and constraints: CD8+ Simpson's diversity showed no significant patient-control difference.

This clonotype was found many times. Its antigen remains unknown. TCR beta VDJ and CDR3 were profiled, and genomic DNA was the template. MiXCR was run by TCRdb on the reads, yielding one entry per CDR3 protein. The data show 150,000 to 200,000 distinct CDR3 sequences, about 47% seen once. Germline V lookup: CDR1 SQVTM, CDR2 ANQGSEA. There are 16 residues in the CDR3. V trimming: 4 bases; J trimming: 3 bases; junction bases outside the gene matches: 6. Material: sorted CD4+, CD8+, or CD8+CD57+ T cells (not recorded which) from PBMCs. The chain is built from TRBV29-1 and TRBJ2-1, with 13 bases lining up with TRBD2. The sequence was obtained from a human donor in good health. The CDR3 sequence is CSVAGLAGVGYNEQFF. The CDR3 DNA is TGCAGCGTTGCAGGACTAGCGGGAGTAGGCTACAATGAGCAGTTCTTC.